This TCR beta chain was captured by sequencing in a study of T cell repertoires in cytomegalovirus infection. Notes on this clonotype: Antigen specificity is unknown.

TCRdb reprocessed the reads via MiXCR and lists one record per CDR3 protein. The table lists 650,000 to 900,000 distinct CDR3 sequences, 30% to 35% of them singletons, with around an eighth in the top ten. Trimming pared 5 bases from V and 13 bases from J, leaving 24 bases between. This CDR3 is 15 amino acids long. Germline V gene lookup returns CDR1 MNHEY and CDR2 SMNVEV (reference sequence). The clonotype was recovered from a human donor in good health (CMV status not recorded). Some clones in this sample may be carry-over from other donors' samples. This chain uses TRBV27 with TRBJ1-5; D remains ambiguous. Sequencing was performed on cultured CD8+ T cells from PBMCs, taken from culture after CMV antigen stimulation. The CDR3 here is CASSPAQNAPNLQHF. Here the CDR3 DNA reads TGTGCCAGCAGTCCCGCCCAAAATGCCCCGAACTTGCAGCATTTT.